One and the same sample provided the 30 T cell receptor beta chains below, sequenced in a study of follicular helper T cells after annual influenza vaccination. TCRdb's table, derived via immunoSEQ multiplex PCR, lists solely in-frame clones and lacks some. The top ten hold around 3.6% of the sample, which has some 10,000 clones, more than 65% seen once. Time point given: 2015-2016 season, pre-vaccination. Here the sequenced sample was CXCR5+ CD38- circulating T follicular helper cells from blood, taken on the day of influenza vaccination. Subset reported: circulating Tfh, non-naive CD4+CXCR5+PD-1+ (ICOS+CD38+ or ICOS-CD38-). These receptor sequences come from an adult who received the influenza vaccine.

The chain joins TRBV5-1 to TRBJ2-5; TRBD2 agrees at 13 bases. Trimming cost V 2 bases and J 2 bases; bases outside gene matches: 3. This CDR3 has 16 amino acids. Germline V gene sequence: CDR1 SGHRS, CDR2 YFSETQ. CDR3 in DNA: TGCGCCAGCAGCTTCGGGACTAGCGGGAATCAAGAGACCCAGTACTTC. Translated, it gives CASSFGTSGNQETQYF.

The gene calls are TRBV5-6 and TRBJ2-1; D tentatively fits TRBD1 or TRBD2 (5 bases each). CDR1 is SGHDT, CDR2 YYEEEE, per germline. Trimming stripped 4 bases from V and 6 bases from J, with 14 bases between. CDR3 length: 14 amino acids. The CDR3 loop is CASSLGLGPNEQFF. As DNA, the CDR3 is TGTGCCAGCAGCCTTGGACTGGGGCCCAATGAGCAGTTCTTC.

This clone was seen just once. The chain carries TRBV30 and TRBJ1-2; D uncertain. Germline V CDR1 and CDR2: GTSNPN, SVGIG (reference sequence). Trimming cost V 2 bases and J 5 bases, with 12 bases left between them. The CDR3 covers 13 residues. This chain's CDR3 is CAWSQVRGYGYTF. The CDR3 nucleotides are TGTGCCTGGAGTCAGGTCCGGGGATATGGCTACACCTTC.

This chain links TRBV4-1 with TRBJ1-4; TRBD1 aligns across 7 bases. The CDR3 covers 15 residues. The germline V gene has CDR1 MGHRA and CDR2 YSYEKL. The V and J ends lost 4 bases and 4 bases, in that order; junction bases with no gene match: 6. The CDR3 bases are TGCGCCAGCAGCCGGCAGGGACAGCTTAATGAAAAACTGTTTTTT. This translates into CASSRQGQLNEKLFF.

V gene TRBV5-1 combines with J gene TRBJ2-4, with 10 nucleotides matching TRBD1. Germline V gene lookup returns CDR1 SGHRS and CDR2 YFSETQ. The CDR3 totals 16 residues. J lost 6 bases, V lost 2 bases, and 8 bases had no gene match. CDR3 sequence (DNA): TGCGCCAGCAGCTTAGAGACAGGGGGCGCTGGAAACATTCAGTACTTC. This codes for CASSLETGGAGNIQYF.

Worth noting for this clone: No DNA is shown, since the ends of the CDR3 on it are uncertain; the CDR3 is the one TCRdb lists. The chain has TRBV5-1 and TRBJ1-2; the table names TRBD1, a call not compared with the DNA. The CDR3 length is 14 residues, termini included. In germline, CDR1 is SGHRS, CDR2 YFSETQ. Here the CDR3 reads CASSFGQGIGSRTF.

CDR3 DNA: TGTGCCAGCAGCTTTCGGGGGGCCTTGGAGGTGTATGAGCAGTTCTTC. It encodes CASSFRGALEVYEQFF. The rearrangement joins TRBV7-4 to TRBJ2-1; maybe TRBD2 (7 bases). With 3 bases removed from V and 8 bases from J, the gap between germline ends came to 20 bases. There are 16 residues in the CDR3. Germline V gene lookup returns CDR1 SGHVT and CDR2 SQSDAQ.

This clone was counted only a few times. The rearrangement links TRBV9 to TRBJ2-2; D is uncertain. V lost 0 bases and J lost 0, with 3 bases in between. Germline CDR1 is SGDLS and CDR2 is YYNGEE. The CDR3 is made up of 14 amino acids. DNA of the CDR3: TGTGCCAGCAGCGTAGTATCGAACACCGGGGAGCTGTTTTTT. Translated, it gives CASSVVSNTGELFF.

This clone has a handful of counts. V is TRBV4-1 and J is TRBJ1-4; no clear D gene. Trimming cost V 5 bases and J 4 bases, with 11 bases left between them. The CDR3 has 14 residues. The germline V gene encodes CDR1 MGHRA and CDR2 YSYEKL. CDR3 loop: CASSERRFNEKLFF. The CDR3 nucleotides read TGCGCCAGCAGCGAGAGGCGTTTTAATGAAAAACTGTTTTTT.

The J gene is TRBJ2-3, the V gene TRBV2, with 8 bases matching TRBD1. Germline loops: CDR1 SNHLY, CDR2 FYNNEI. The CDR3 sequence is 15 residues long. The V and J ends lost 3 bases and 6 bases, in that order; junction bases with no gene match: 8. CDR3 sequence reads: CASSDPRTGRDTQYF. The DNA of the CDR3 is TGTGCCAGCAGTGATCCGAGGACAGGGAGGGATACGCAGTATTTT.

With regard to this clone: It is unclear where the CDR3 begins or ends on the DNA, so no DNA is shown, and the CDR3 is as TCRdb lists it. The J gene is TRBJ2-3, the V gene TRBV29-1; TRBD1 is taken as the D call from the table, unchecked against the DNA. Termini included, the CDR3 measures 17 amino acids. Germline assignment: CDR1 SQVTM and CDR2 ANQGSEA. The CDR3 sequence is CSVVGPGTGGGTDTQYF.

This chain uses TRBV2 with TRBJ1-2, with TRBD1 identical over 9 bases. The CDR3 runs to 13 residues. V shed 4 bases, J shed 6 bases, and the junction held 3 bases outside the gene matches. Germline loops: CDR1 SNHLY, CDR2 FYNNEI. In nucleotides, the CDR3 is TGTGCCAGCAGTGTGTGGACAGGGGATGGCTACACCTTC. This codes for CASSVWTGDGYTF.

The sample holds one count of this clone. The chain is built from TRBV28 and TRBJ2-1; possible D gene TRBD2, 5 bases. Germline-derived CDR1 and CDR2 are MDHEN and SYDVKM. This CDR3 comprises 13 residues. V was shortened by 2 bases and J by 4 bases, with 6 bases between the two germline ends. The CDR3 spells CASSLDYYNEQFF. The CDR3 coding sequence is TGTGCCAGCAGTTTAGACTATTACAATGAGCAGTTCTTC.

The chain uses TRBV12-5 and TRBJ2-1, with 10 bases identical to TRBD2. The germline CDR1 and CDR2 sequences are LGHNT and FRNRAP. Trimming cost V 6 bases and J 7 bases; bases outside gene matches: 9. The length of the CDR3 is 15 residues. The CDR3 is CASGSGTSERNEQFF. The CDR3 coding sequence is TGTGCTAGTGGATCCGGGACTAGCGAGCGGAATGAGCAGTTCTTC.

The DNA of the CDR3 is TGTGCCAGCAGCTTTATTCCGGGACAGGGCATAGAGACCCAGTACTTC. Translated: CASSFIPGQGIETQYF. The chain recombines TRBV7-2 with TRBJ2-5; TRBD1 matches at 9 bases. CDR3 length: 16 amino acids. Germline trimming cut 3 bases from V and 4 bases from J; bases unmatched to any gene: 9. The germline CDR1 and CDR2 sequences are SGHTA and FQGNSA.

This clone was observed a handful of times. The CDR3 protein is CASSLQGMRTEAFF. In nucleotides, the CDR3 is TGTGCCAGCAGCTTACAGGGGATGAGGACTGAAGCTTTCTTT. The chain is built from TRBV5-4 and TRBJ1-1; 7 bases agree with TRBD1. The germline gives CDR1 SGHNT, CDR2 YYREEE (reference sequence). V shed 2 bases and J 5 bases; nucleotides not matched to a gene: 6. The CDR3 is made up of 14 amino acids.

This rearrangement joins TRBV29-1 to TRBJ2-2; 10 bases map to TRBD2. The CDR3 is 13 residues long. Germline V gives CDR1 SQVTM, CDR2 ANQGSEA. Losses at the gene ends were 5 bases for V and 5 bases for J; bases not matched to a gene: 2. This chain's CDR3 is CSVQTSGTGELFF. In nucleotides, the CDR3 is TGCAGCGTTCAGACTAGCGGGACCGGGGAGCTGTTTTTT.

The genes are TRBV28 and TRBJ1-2, with 8 bases aligning to TRBD1. Trimming cost V 6 bases and J 4 bases; bases outside gene matches: 4. The CDR3 is 13 amino acids. Germline V gene lookup returns CDR1 MDHEN and CDR2 SYDVKM. CDR3 residues: CASRGDRGYGYTF. CDR3 coding DNA: TGTGCCAGCAGGGGAGACAGGGGCTATGGCTACACCTTC.

The chain is built from TRBV5-1 and TRBJ2-1, with D unresolved. Per germline, CDR1 SGHRS and CDR2 YFSETQ. With 0 bases removed from V and 6 bases from J, the gap between germline ends came to 10 bases. The CDR3 sequence is 14 residues long. This CDR3 is CASSLVGSSNEQFF. CDR3 bases: TGCGCCAGCAGCTTGGTGGGTAGCAGCAATGAGCAGTTCTTC. The full variable domain, in which reference TRBV5-1 and TRBJ2-1 provide the parts outside the CDR3, is KAGVTQTPRYLIKTRGQQVTLSCSPISGHRSVSWYQQTPGQGLQFLFEYFSETQRNKGNFPGRFSGRQFSNSRSEMNVSTLELGDSALYLCASSLVGSSNEQFFGPGTRLTVL.

The chain couples TRBV28 to TRBJ1-4, with 10 bases matching TRBD1. The CDR3 loop spans 16 amino acids. Germline V gives CDR1 MDHEN, CDR2 SYDVKM. The J segment lost 8 bases and the V segment lost 4 bases, leaving 10 bases of the junction unmatched. For the CDR3, the DNA is TGTGCCAGCAGTTCACAAAGACAGGGGGCCGGGGAAAAACTGTTTTTT. Translating gives CASSSQRQGAGEKLFF. The whole variable domain, remainder taken from reference TRBV28 and TRBJ1-4, is DVKVTQSSRYLVKRTGEKVFLECVQDMDHENMFWYRQDPGLGLRLIYFSYDVKMKEKGDIPEGYSVSREKKERFSLILESASTNQTSMYLCASSSQRQGAGEKLFFGSGTQLSVL.

J is TRBJ1-4 and V is TRBV4-3; no reliable D call. CDR3 length equals 16 residues. CDR1 is LGHNA, CDR2 YSLEER, per germline. V was shortened by 1 base and J by 2 bases, with 11 bases between the two germline ends. The CDR3 region is CASSQGEFSTNEKLFF. Here the CDR3 DNA reads TGCGCCAGCAGCCAAGGGGAGTTCTCGACTAATGAAAAACTGTTTTTT.

The genes are TRBV11-2 and TRBJ2-1; 8 nucleotides align to TRBD2. Germline-derived CDR1 and CDR2 are SGHAT and FQNNGV. This CDR3 is 17 amino acids long. Germline trimming cut 1 base from V and 10 bases from J; bases unmatched to any gene: 15. The CDR3 region has the DNA TGTGCCAGCAGCTTAGCTGGGGCCGGGAGGGCAGGAAGGGAGCAGTTCTTC. Protein product: CASSLAGAGRAGREQFF.

This rearrangement joins TRBV4-3 to TRBJ2-3; no reliable D call. The CDR3 has 15 amino acids. V shed 1 base and J shed 5 bases, with 13 bases lying between them. Germline CDR1 is LGHNA and CDR2 is YSLEER. The CDR3, as DNA: TGCGCCAGCAGCCAAGCGTCGGATCCGGGAGATACGCAGTATTTT. It encodes CASSQASDPGDTQYF.

The CDR3 region has the DNA TGCGCCAGCAGCTTTAACGAGCGACCCACGGTCCACGAGCAGTACTTC. Its translation is CASSFNERPTVHEQYF. The V and J genes are TRBV5-1 and TRBJ2-7; unclear D gene. CDR1 and CDR2 from the germline V gene are SGHRS and YFSETQ. V lost 2 bases, J lost 5 bases, and 20 bases lay in between. The CDR3 is 16 residues long.

The CDR3 sequence is CSASGTTSYEQYF. Written as DNA, the CDR3 is TGCAGCGCCTCCGGGACAACCTCCTACGAGCAGTACTTC. The chain is built from TRBV29-1 and TRBJ2-7, with a tentative D call TRBD1 (6 bases). This CDR3 comprises 13 residues. Trimming stripped 7 bases from V and 0 bases from J, with 13 bases between. Per the germline V gene, CDR1 is SQVTM and CDR2 is ANQGSEA.

In its sample, this clone was seen once. The V and J genes are TRBV4-3 and TRBJ2-3, with 7 bases matching TRBD2. The CDR3 has 17 residues. J lost 7 bases, V lost 3 bases, and 16 bases had no gene match. Looked up from germline, CDR1 is LGHNA and CDR2 is YSLEER. For the CDR3, the DNA is TGCGCCAGCAGCCACGAGCCCAGGGCTAGCGGTCTCCATACGCAGTATTTT. This encodes CASSHEPRASGLHTQYF.

J is TRBJ1-5 and V is TRBV19; D gene unclear. The V gene's germline CDR1 is LNHDA and CDR2 SQIVND (reference sequence). Trimming pared 0 bases from V and 4 bases from J, leaving 10 bases between. There are 15 residues in the CDR3. The CDR3 DNA sequence: TGTGCCAGTAGTATAGATCGGGCAACAAATCAGCCCCAGCATTTT. This gives the protein CASSIDRATNQPQHF.

This clone was seen a few times. The J gene is TRBJ2-3, the V gene TRBV28; 12 nucleotides align to TRBD2. Trimming cost V 4 bases and J 6 bases; bases outside gene matches: 5. There are 15 residues in the CDR3. Germline V gene sequence: CDR1 MDHEN, CDR2 SYDVKM. The CDR3 sequence is CASSSGLAGIDTQYF. DNA for the CDR3: TGTGCCAGCAGTTCTGGACTAGCGGGGATTGATACGCAGTATTTT.

The V gene is TRBV19, the J gene TRBJ2-3; D may be TRBD1 (6 bases). CDR1 LNHDA and CDR2 SQIVND come from the germline V gene (reference sequence). This CDR3 has 15 amino acids. V lost 6 bases, J lost 0 bases, and 13 bases lay in between. As DNA, the CDR3 is TGTGCCAGTAGAAAACAGGGATCTAGCACAGATACGCAGTATTTT. As protein: CASRKQGSSTDTQYF.

The chain carries TRBV19 and TRBJ2-7; D may be TRBD1 (6 bases). The V end lost 5 bases, the J end lost 1 base, and 15 bases lay between the germline ends. This CDR3 contains 15 residues. CDR1 and CDR2 (germline): LNHDA, SQIVND (reference sequence). CDR3 sequence (DNA): TGTGCCAGTAGTGGGGGACACGCCGGATCCTACGAGCAGTACTTC. This encodes CASSGGHAGSYEQYF.